The 16 T cell receptor beta chains below come from one sample, sequenced in a study of identical twins. TCRdb reanalysed the 5' RACE reads using MiXCR and keeps one entry per CDR3 protein. The sample carries 1.5 million or so distinct CDR3 sequences, around 29% recorded once. The sequenced sample consisted of cord blood. The source of these receptors is a newborn girl in good health.

This chain links TRBV7-9 with TRBJ2-1; 7 positions agree with TRBD1. After removal of 4 bases from V and 6 bases from J, the junction contained 6 bases not matched to a gene. Looked up from germline, CDR1 is SEHNR and CDR2 is FQNEAQ (reference sequence). This CDR3 is 14 amino acids long. In nucleotides, the CDR3 is TGTGCCAGCAGCTCGGACAGGCCACGCAATGAGCAGTTCTTC. Translated, it gives CASSSDRPRNEQFF.

This clonotype has a handful of counts. V is TRBV12-3 or TRBV12-4 and J is TRBJ2-7; TRBD2 aligns across 11 bases. There are 16 residues in the CDR3. V trimming: 6 bases; J trimming: 2 bases; junction bases outside the gene matches: 9. As DNA, the CDR3 is TGTGCCAGCAGCCTACCGGCTAGCGGGGGGCCCTACGAGCAGTACTTC. Amino acid sequence: CASSLPASGGPYEQYF.

A note on this clonotype: A junction end diverges from the germline sequence, so it may reflect a read error. J is TRBJ2-3 and V is TRBV6-1; maybe TRBD2 (6 bases). This CDR3 comprises 16 residues. CDR1 and CDR2 from the germline V gene are MNHNS and SASEGT. The CDR3 DNA reads as TGTGCCAGCAGTGAAGGTGGGGGGAGGCCCACAGTTACGCAGTATTTT. It translates to CASSEGGGRPTVTQYF.

This clonotype came up a few times. The chain uses TRBV20-1 and TRBJ2-1; 7 nucleotides line up with TRBD2. Germline loops: CDR1 DFQATT, CDR2 SNEGSKA (reference sequence). The CDR3 runs to 14 residues. After removal of 1 base from V and 5 bases from J, the junction contained 5 bases not matched to a gene. The CDR3 coding sequence is TGCAGTGCTAGAGGTCTAGCGGTAGACAATGAGCAGTTCTTC. Its translation is CSARGLAVDNEQFF.

The chain has TRBV7-9 and TRBJ2-7, with 9 bases lining up with TRBD2. The CDR3 spans 15 residues. Germline V CDR1 and CDR2: SEHNR, FQNEAQ (reference sequence). The trim removed 5 bases at V and 2 bases at J, leaving 7 bases unmatched. This CDR3 is CASSPLAGSPYEQYF. The CDR3 DNA follows: TGTGCCAGCAGCCCCCTAGCGGGAAGTCCCTACGAGCAGTACTTC.

A few counts support this clonotype. V and J are TRBV20-1 and TRBJ2-5, with TRBD2 identical over 8 bases. The CDR3 is 15 residues long. V lost 4 bases and J lost 2; bases outside the gene matches: 9. Germline V gives CDR1 DFQATT, CDR2 SNEGSKA (reference sequence). DNA of the CDR3: TGCAGTGCTACTTCCCAGCGGGGGTTTCAAGAGACCCAGTACTTC. Translating gives CSATSQRGFQETQYF.

Comments on this clonotype: Germline is not matched at one junction end, which may reflect a read error. V and J are TRBV9 and TRBJ2-1; TRBD2 matches at 12 bases. CDR3 length: 16 residues. Looked up from germline, CDR1 is SGDLS and CDR2 is YYNGEE. In nucleotides, the CDR3 is TGTGCCAGCAGCGAAAGACTAGCGGGAGAATCGGATGAGCAGTTCTTT. Residues: CASSERLAGESDEQFF.

The chain is built from TRBV5-1 and TRBJ1-2, with D possibly TRBD1 on 6 matching bases. V lost 2 bases, J lost 10 bases, and 15 bases lay in between. Germline CDR1 reads SGHRS; CDR2 reads YFSETQ. CDR3 length: 13 residues. CDR3 nucleotide sequence: TGCGCCAGCAGCTTCAGGGGTGGATACGTCTACACCTTC. Encoded protein: CASSFRGGYVYTF.

This clonotype was picked up a small number of times. The chain uses TRBV11-2 and TRBJ2-7; D might be TRBD1 or TRBD2, each matching 5 bases. V lost 5 bases to trimming and J lost 5 bases, with 16 bases between them. The CDR3 spans 14 residues. Germline loops: CDR1 SGHAT, CDR2 FQNNGV. For the CDR3, the DNA is TGTGCCAGCAGCCAACCCGAGGGGACCCACGAGCAGTACTTC. Translating it yields CASSQPEGTHEQYF.

In its sample, this clonotype was seen a few times. The chain carries TRBV29-1 and TRBJ2-3; D ambiguous. Germline values: CDR1 SQVTM, CDR2 ANQGSEA. Trimming left V 6 bases short and J 1 base short, with 8 bases between. CDR3 length: 12 amino acids. This CDR3 reads CSVTSRTDTQYF. CDR3 bases: TGCAGCGTAACCTCCCGCACAGATACGCAGTATTTT.

The V gene is TRBV4-1, the J gene TRBJ2-1, with 7 bases aligning to TRBD1. From germline, CDR1 is MGHRA and CDR2 YSYEKL. V trimming: 1 base; J trimming: 10 bases; junction bases outside the gene matches: 10. The CDR3 covers 15 residues. This chain's CDR3 is CASSQAYDREAEQFF. CDR3 nucleotide sequence: TGCGCCAGCAGCCAAGCTTACGACAGGGAAGCGGAGCAGTTCTTC.

The chain links TRBV18 to TRBJ1-4; D call uncertain. Per germline, CDR1 KGHSH and CDR2 LQKENI. The V end was cut by 0 bases, the J end by 0 bases, with 8 bases between. The length of the CDR3 is 16 residues. In DNA form, the CDR3 reads TGTGCCAGCTCACCACCCGTTGGGGCAACTAATGAAAAACTGTTTTTT. Residues: CASSPPVGATNEKLFF.

The V gene is TRBV4-1, the J gene TRBJ2-4, with 7 bases lining up with TRBD1. The V gene's germline CDR1 is MGHRA and CDR2 YSYEKL. The CDR3 loop spans 14 amino acids. Losses at the gene ends were 4 bases for V and 13 bases for J; bases not matched to a gene: 13. As DNA, the CDR3 is TGCGCCAGCAGCCGAACAGGGGAAGCAAGGGAGCAGTACTTC. It translates to CASSRTGEAREQYF.

This chain connects TRBV2 to TRBJ2-3; D gene ambiguous. Germline V gene sequence: CDR1 SNHLY, CDR2 FYNNEI. The CDR3 totals 14 residues. Trimming pared 5 bases from V and 8 bases from J, leaving 17 bases between. CDR3 in amino acids: CASSTRLSLGTQYF. Written as DNA, the CDR3 is TGTGCCAGCAGTACCCGACTGAGCCTCGGTACGCAGTATTTT.

The chain couples TRBV3-1 to TRBJ1-2; D unclear. Germline V gene sequence: CDR1 LGHDT, CDR2 YNNKEL (reference sequence). The CDR3 spans 14 residues. V lost 0 bases to trimming and J lost 4 bases, with 9 bases between them. The chain's CDR3 is CASSQDAVTYGYTF. The CDR3 region has the DNA TGTGCCAGCAGCCAAGATGCGGTAACCTATGGCTACACCTTC. Supplemented by reference TRBV3-1 and TRBJ1-2, the full variable domain reads DTAVSQTPKYLVTQMGNDKSIKCEQNLGHDTMYWYKQDSKKFLKIMFSYNNKELIINETVPNRFSPKSPDKAHLNLHINSLELGDSAVYFCASSQDAVTYGYTFGSGTRLTVV.

This clonotype was seen a few times. This chain joins TRBV28 and TRBJ1-5; no clear D gene. V gave up 6 bases and J gave up 6 bases, with 9 bases separating them. The CDR3 has 12 amino acids. Germline CDR1 is MDHEN and CDR2 is SYDVKM. This CDR3 reads CASRPDGQPQHF. The CDR3 DNA is TGTGCCAGCAGACCGGACGGTCAGCCCCAGCATTTT.